The 10 T cell receptor beta chains presented below share a single source sample, sequenced in a study of blood T cells in healthy people across ages. A second PCR of 7 to 11 cycles used a sample-barcoded 5' primer and a J-beta primer mix. TCRdb reprocessed the 5' RACE reads with MiXCR, giving one entry per CDR3 protein. The sample carries approximately 1,000,000 distinct CDR3 sequences, roughly two fifths recorded once. What was sequenced was blood. These receptors came from a man aged 18 to 29 in good health.

This clonotype was seen only a few times. This chain uses TRBV20-1 with TRBJ1-4; 7 bases map to TRBD1. Trimming at V came to 0 bases and at J to 0 bases, leaving 7 bases not matched to a gene. CDR1 and CDR2 (germline): DFQATT, SNEGSKA (reference sequence). The CDR3 totals 17 residues. CDR3 DNA: TGCAGTGCTAGAGATCGAGCAGGGGGTGCAACTAATGAAAAACTGTTTTTT. This translates into CSARDRAGGATNEKLFF.

The chain uses TRBV7-9 and TRBJ2-3; 9 bases line up with TRBD1. CDR3 length: 17 residues. The junction had 10 bases not matched to a gene; V was cut back by 4 bases and J by 2 bases. Germline assignment: CDR1 SEHNR and CDR2 FQNEAQ (reference sequence). CDR3 in DNA: TGTGCCAGCAGCTCACCTAACAGGGGGCCCCCCACAGATACGCAGTATTTT. This codes for CASSSPNRGPPTDTQYF.

This clonotype occurred many times. The gene calls are TRBV4-3 and TRBJ1-4; D might be TRBD1 (5 bases). Trimming left V 0 bases short and J 11 bases short, with 13 bases between. From germline, CDR1 is LGHNA and CDR2 YSLEER. The CDR3 is 14 amino acids. The CDR3 sequence: CASSQDRASGKLFF. The CDR3 DNA follows: TGCGCCAGCAGCCAAGACAGGGCTAGTGGGAAACTGTTTTTT.

This clonotype was observed at least ten times. The J gene is TRBJ2-1, the V gene TRBV7-2; no firm D call. V was shortened by 1 base and J by 10 bases, with 11 bases between the two germline ends. CDR1 is SGHTA, CDR2 FQGNSA, per germline. The CDR3 is 13 residues long. The CDR3 DNA reads TGTGCCAGCAGCTTAGACGTTTTTAGCGAGCAGTTCTTC. Translation: CASSLDVFSEQFF.

The chain recombines TRBV12-3 or TRBV12-4 with TRBJ2-3, with D possibly matching TRBD2 (5 bases). The CDR3 has 13 amino acids. V was clipped by 6 bases and J by 5 bases, with 12 bases between them. The CDR3 nucleotides are TGTGCCAGCAGCGGGGTCTCTCAAGATACGCAGTATTTT. Translated, it gives CASSGVSQDTQYF.

The genes are TRBV20-1 and TRBJ1-5, with 7 bases identical to TRBD1. Germline-derived CDR1 and CDR2 are DFQATT and SNEGSKA (reference sequence). After removal of 7 bases from V and 0 bases from J, the junction contained 9 bases not matched to a gene. This CDR3 has 15 residues. The CDR3 region is CSVQPQGNSNQPQHF. CDR3 in DNA: TGCAGTGTCCAGCCACAGGGGAATAGCAATCAGCCCCAGCATTTT.

There are a few counts of this clonotype. Here the CDR3 DNA reads TGTGCCAGCAGCTTGGAGTTGAGACACCCCACCGGGGAGCTGTTTTTT. Protein product: CASSLELRHPTGELFF. The chain recombines TRBV5-4 with TRBJ2-2; D gene uncertain. Germline assignment: CDR1 SGHNT and CDR2 YYREEE (reference sequence). CDR3 length equals 16 residues. The germline V and J ends were trimmed by 0 bases and 4 bases, with 13 bases remaining between them.

The chain uses TRBV19 and TRBJ2-1; a possible D gene is TRBD1 (6 bases). Trimming took off 9 bases at V and 2 bases at J, with 14 bases between the two ends. Germline V gene lookup returns CDR1 LNHDA and CDR2 SQIVND (reference sequence). The CDR3 length is 14 residues. CDR3 DNA: TGTGCCAGCGTGAAACAGGGAGCCTACAATGAGCAGTTCTTC. Translated: CASVKQGAYNEQFF.

The chain joins TRBV11-2 to TRBJ1-5, with D possibly TRBD1 on 5 matching bases. The CDR3 is made up of 14 amino acids. Trimming left V 1 base short and J 7 bases short, with 11 bases between. Germline V gene sequence: CDR1 SGHAT, CDR2 FQNNGV. The CDR3 sequence is CASSLGAGSQPQHF. The CDR3, as DNA: TGTGCCAGCAGCTTAGGGGCAGGGTCCCAGCCCCAGCATTTT.

The V and J genes are TRBV29-1 and TRBJ1-3; D is possibly TRBD1 (5 bases). This CDR3 is 14 amino acids long. Germline V gives CDR1 SQVTM, CDR2 ANQGSEA. Trimming took off 6 bases at V and 0 bases at J, with 12 bases between the two ends. The CDR3 region has the DNA TGCAGCGTCACAGACAGCGACTCTGGAAACACCATATATTTT. Encoded protein: CSVTDSDSGNTIYF.